Presented here are 10 T cell receptor beta chains from one specimen sequenced in a study of CD8 T cells in ankylosing spondylitis. TCRdb reprocessed the 5' RACE reads with MiXCR, giving one entry per CDR3 protein. Of 750,000 to 850,000 distinct CDR3 sequences detected, about 10% appear once; the ten largest clones hold roughly 0.51%. Which antigens these TCRs recognize remains unknown. Study-level points and caveats: Seemingly characteristic of ankylosing spondylitis blood was a TCR beta motif consisting of about 8 highly homologous variants.

Sequencing was carried out using blood, either unsorted or a sorted T cell fraction (not recorded which). These receptor sequences come from a male donor with ankylosing spondylitis.

This chain uses TRBV12-3 or TRBV12-4 with TRBJ1-1, with 8 nucleotides matching TRBD1. CDR3 size: 14 residues. V was clipped by 6 bases and J by 2 bases; unmatched bases: 5. The chain's CDR3 is CASRQGVLNTEAFF. CDR3 DNA sequence: TGTGCCAGCAGACAGGGGGTGTTAAACACTGAAGCTTTCTTT.

The table lists this clonotype with many counts. The chain couples TRBV15 to TRBJ2-1; weak D call: TRBD1 (5 bases). CDR3 length equals 13 residues. The germline V gene encodes CDR1 LNHNV and CDR2 YYDKDF (reference sequence). V lost 5 bases and J lost 4, with 9 bases in between. Here the CDR3 DNA reads TGTGCCACCAGCCTGGGGCCATACAATGAGCAGTTCTTC. Translated, it gives CATSLGPYNEQFF.

J is TRBJ1-1 and V is TRBV24-1; no clear D gene. This CDR3 has 12 amino acids. V was shortened by 4 bases and J by 1 base, with 3 bases between the two germline ends. Germline lookup yields CDR1 KGHDR and CDR2 SFDVKD. As DNA, the CDR3 is TGTGCCACCAGTGACCAGAACACTGAAGCTTTCTTT. Protein: CATSDQNTEAFF.

This clonotype has at least ten counts. The chain couples TRBV4-3 to TRBJ2-4; a possible D gene is TRBD2 (5 bases). V was trimmed by 0 bases and J by 0 bases, leaving 18 bases between them. The germline gives CDR1 LGHNA, CDR2 YSLEER. The CDR3 is 19 amino acids. Written as DNA, the CDR3 is TGCGCCAGCAGCCAAGATGAATTTCGGAGCGGAATAGCCAAAAACATTCAGTACTTC. It specifies CASSQDEFRSGIAKNIQYF.

The chain has TRBV20-1 and TRBJ1-5; tentatively, D is TRBD1 (6 bases). The CDR3 is 14 amino acids. V lost 7 bases and J 5 bases, leaving 18 bases between the germline ends. From germline, CDR1 is DFQATT and CDR2 SNEGSKA (reference sequence). As DNA, the CDR3 is TGCAGTGTTCCAGACAGGAGGACCGATCAGCCCCAGCATTTT. Its translation: CSVPDRRTDQPQHF.

This clonotype was observed a handful of times. J is TRBJ2-2 and V is TRBV5-5, with no clear D. V lost 2 bases to trimming and J lost 4 bases, with 6 bases between them. Germline assignment: CDR1 SGHKS and CDR2 YYEKEE (reference sequence). The CDR3 extends over 13 amino acids. The CDR3 sequence is CASSFTATGELFF. The CDR3, as DNA: TGTGCCAGCAGCTTTACGGCCACCGGGGAGCTGTTTTTT. The variable domain in full, with the rest retrieved from reference TRBV5-5 and TRBJ2-2, is DAGVTQSPTHLIKTRGQQVTLRCSPISGHKSVSWYQQVLGQGPQFIFQYYEKEERGRGNFPDRFSARQFPNYSSELNVNALLLGDSALYLCASSFTATGELFFGEGSRLTVL.

Ten or more counts support this clonotype. The rearrangement joins TRBV20-1 to TRBJ1-5; a possible D gene is TRBD1 (5 bases). CDR1 DFQATT and CDR2 SNEGSKA come from the germline V gene (reference sequence). Trimming took 1 base from V and 3 from J, leaving 7 bases between them. This CDR3 contains 13 residues. The CDR3 bases are TGCAGTGCTAGAGGGGACCTCAATCAGCCCCAGCATTTT. Amino acid sequence: CSARGDLNQPQHF.

The V gene is TRBV5-5, the J gene TRBJ2-7, with 7 bases aligning to TRBD1. The CDR3 covers 14 residues. Germline V lookup: CDR1 SGHKS, CDR2 YYEKEE (reference sequence). Trimming at V came to 5 bases and at J to 3 bases, leaving 8 bases not matched to a gene. The CDR3, as DNA: TGTGCCAGCAGTCCCCGACAGGGAAACTACGAGCAGTACTTC. Protein: CASSPRQGNYEQYF.

The chain is built from TRBV25-1 and TRBJ2-4; D is undetermined. V shed 2 bases and J shed 4 bases, with 18 bases lying between them. The CDR3 length is 17 residues. The germline V gene encodes CDR1 MGHDK and CDR2 SYGVNS. The CDR3 DNA sequence: TGTGCCAGCAGTGAAAGTTCAGCGCCAAAGAAGAAAAACATTCAGTACTTC. Translation: CASSESSAPKKKNIQYF.

V usage is TRBV12-3 or TRBV12-4 and J usage is TRBJ2-6; D is perhaps TRBD1 (6 bases). This CDR3 is 15 amino acids long. Trimming stripped 8 bases from V and 2 bases from J, with 13 bases between. CDR3 in amino acids: CASGQQGAGANVLTF. Written as DNA, the CDR3 is TGTGCCAGCGGACAACAGGGAGCTGGGGCCAACGTCCTGACTTTC.